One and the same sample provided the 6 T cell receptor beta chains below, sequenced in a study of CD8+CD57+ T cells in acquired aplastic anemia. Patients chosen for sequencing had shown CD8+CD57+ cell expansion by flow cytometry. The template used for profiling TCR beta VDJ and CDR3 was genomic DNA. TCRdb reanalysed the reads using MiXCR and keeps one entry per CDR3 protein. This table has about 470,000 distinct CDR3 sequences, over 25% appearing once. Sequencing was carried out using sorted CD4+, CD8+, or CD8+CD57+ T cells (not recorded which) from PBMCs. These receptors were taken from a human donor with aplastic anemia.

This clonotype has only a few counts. CDR3 DNA: TGCAGTGCTAGAGGAGCGGGAGAGGAGACCCAGTACTTC. Amino acids: CSARGAGEETQYF. The chain carries TRBV20-1 and TRBJ2-5, with 8 bases lining up with TRBD2. Germline CDR1 and CDR2: DFQATT and SNEGSKA (reference sequence). This CDR3 has 13 residues. V gave up 1 base and J gave up 5 bases; unmatched junction bases: 3.

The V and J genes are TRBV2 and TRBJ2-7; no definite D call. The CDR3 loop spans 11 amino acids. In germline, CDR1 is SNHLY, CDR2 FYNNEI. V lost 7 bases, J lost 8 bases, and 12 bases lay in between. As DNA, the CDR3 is TGTGCCAGCACCTCGGAGAGGAAGCAGTACTTC. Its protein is CASTSERKQYF.

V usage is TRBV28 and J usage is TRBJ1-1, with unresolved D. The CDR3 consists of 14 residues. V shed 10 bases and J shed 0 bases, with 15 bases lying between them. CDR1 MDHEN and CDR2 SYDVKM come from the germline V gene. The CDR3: CATYSGALNTEAFF. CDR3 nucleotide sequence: TGTGCCACCTACTCGGGAGCGTTGAACACTGAAGCTTTCTTT.

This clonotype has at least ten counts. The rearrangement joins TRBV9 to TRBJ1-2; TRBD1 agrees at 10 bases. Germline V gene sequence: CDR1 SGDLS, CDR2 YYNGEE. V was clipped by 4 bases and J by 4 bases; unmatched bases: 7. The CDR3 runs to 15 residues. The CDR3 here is CASSPGTGDGYGYTF. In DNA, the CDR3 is TGTGCCAGCAGCCCAGGGACAGGGGACGGCTATGGCTACACCTTC.

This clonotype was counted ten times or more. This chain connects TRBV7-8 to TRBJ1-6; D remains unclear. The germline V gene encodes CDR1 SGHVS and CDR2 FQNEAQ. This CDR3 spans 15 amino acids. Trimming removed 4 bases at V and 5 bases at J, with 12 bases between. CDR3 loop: CASSSLDGNNSPLHF. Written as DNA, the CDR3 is TGTGCCAGCAGCTCCTTGGACGGGAATAATTCACCCCTCCACTTT.

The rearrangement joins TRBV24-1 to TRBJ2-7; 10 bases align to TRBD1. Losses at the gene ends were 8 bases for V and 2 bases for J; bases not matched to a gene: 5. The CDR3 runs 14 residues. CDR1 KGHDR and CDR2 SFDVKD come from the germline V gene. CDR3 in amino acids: CATKSGTGAYEQYF. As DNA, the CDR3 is TGTGCCACCAAGTCCGGGACAGGGGCCTACGAGCAGTACTTC.